A selection of T cell receptor beta chains follows, all from one sample in a study of STAT5B mutations in CD4+ large granular lymphocyte leukemia. Repertoires were generated with immunoSEQ multiplex PCR, while TCRdb's copy carries only in-frame clones and drops some. The data contain roughly 41,000 clones, under 85% of them singletons. The specimen was CD4+ T cells from blood buffy coats. All receptors come from a human donor in good health. CDR3s include the opening cysteine and the closing phenylalanine or tryptophan. A D gene is named only where the DNA matches it firmly. A row's size may be missing; if present it is once, few, many or a size class.

V	J	D	size	CDR3	DNA
TRBV6-1	TRBJ2-1	TRBD1	NA	CASTQGDTYNEQFF	TGTGCCAGCACCCAGGGGGACACATACAATGAGCAGTTCTTC
TRBV2	TRBJ2-6	NA	NA	CASSNPQGRLGANVLTF	TGTGCCAGCAGTAATCCCCAGGGAAGACTTGGGGCCAACGTCCTGACTTTC
TRBV5-1	TRBJ2-2	NA	NA	CASSLGEQGSNTGELFF	TGCGCCAGCAGCCTTGGGGAACAGGGATCGAACACCGGGGAGCTGTTTTTT
TRBV7-7	TRBJ2-5	TRBD2	NA	CASSYAIAGAQETQYF	TGTGCCAGCAGCTACGCTATAGCGGGGGCCCAAGAGACCCAGTACTTC
TRBV23-1	TRBJ2-7	NA	NA	CASSQSRTPSYEQYF	TGCGCCAGCAGTCAATCGAGGACACCATCCTACGAGCAGTACTTC
TRBV7-2	TRBJ1-5	NA	NA	CASSSIEGGYSNQPQHF	TGTGCCAGCAGCTCAATAGAGGGTGGTTATAGCAATCAGCCCCAGCATTTT
TRBV7-2	TRBJ2-3	TRBD2	NA	CASSLHPGTSGTDTQYF	TGTGCCAGCAGCTTGCACCCCGGGACTAGCGGCACAGATACGCAGTATTTT
TRBV29-1	TRBJ2-7	NA	NA	CSVVDRTYEQYF	TGCAGCGTTGTAGACAGAACCTACGAGCAGTACTTC
TRBV2	TRBJ2-2	TRBD1	NA	CASTPWDRDGTGELFF	TGTGCCAGCACGCCGTGGGACAGGGATGGCACCGGGGAGCTGTTTTTT
TRBV19	TRBJ1-6	NA	NA	CASTPRGDSPLHF	TGTGCCAGTACTCCGAGGGGGGATTCACCCCTCCACTTT
TRBV7-8	TRBJ2-2	NA	NA	CASSLGRRENTGELFF	TGTGCCAGCAGCTTAGGTAGACGGGAGAACACCGGGGAGCTGTTTTTT
TRBV5-1	TRBJ1-2	NA	NA	CASSINGQVWGYTF	TGCGCCAGCAGCATCAACGGGCAGGTGTGGGGCTACACCTTC
TRBV7-3	TRBJ2-1	TRBD2	few	CASSLTPSGAEQFF	TGTGCCAGCAGCTTAACTCCTAGCGGGGCTGAGCAGTTCTTC
TRBV5-6	TRBJ2-2	NA	NA	CASSLALAENTGELFF	TGTGCCAGCAGCTTGGCCCTAGCAGAGAACACCGGGGAGCTGTTTTTT
TRBV9	TRBJ2-3	NA	NA	CASSVGPDTQYF	TGTGCCAGCAGCGTAGGGCCAGATACGCAGTATTTT
TRBV18	TRBJ1-2	NA	NA	CASSFLARENAGYTF	TGTGCCAGCTCATTCCTAGCCAGGGAGAATGCTGGCTACACCTTC
TRBV27	TRBJ2-1	TRBD1	NA	CASTVTGSRNEQFF	TGTGCCAGCACCGTGACAGGGTCTCGCAATGAGCAGTTCTTC
TRBV5-1	TRBJ2-5	TRBD2	NA	CASSPGTSGSHGTQYF	TGCGCCAGCAGCCCTGGGACTAGCGGGAGTCACGGGACCCAGTACTTC
TRBV5-6	TRBJ2-1	TRBD1	NA	CASSWRRGSGVFF	TGTGCCAGCAGCTGGCGCAGGGGGTCTGGGGTGTTCTTC
TRBV6-4	TRBJ2-7	NA	NA	CAKSGVHEQYF	TGTGCCAAAAGTGGGGTCCACGAGCAGTACTTC
TRBV29-1	TRBJ2-3	NA	NA	CSVAVSSTDTQYF	TGCAGCGTTGCTGTGTCTAGCACAGATACGCAGTATTTT
TRBV10-3	TRBJ1-5	NA	NA	CAISGDPTGSTSNQPQHF	TGTGCCATCAGTGGAGATCCCACAGGTTCTACCAGCAATCAGCCCCAGCATTTT
TRBV10-3	TRBJ2-2	NA	NA	CAIGNGKNTGELFF	TGTGCCATCGGGAACGGGAAGAACACCGGGGAGCTGTTTTTT
TRBV19	TRBJ2-5	TRBD2	NA	CASSIGSGRAQETQYF	TGTGCCAGTAGTATCGGTAGCGGGAGGGCACAAGAGACCCAGTACTTC